The entry below gives a single T cell receptor beta chain sequence along with its context. Its binding antigen is unknown. The sample holds no much larger clone one base away, and base qualities are not on file. Its CDR3 holds 13 amino acids, cysteine through phenylalanine. Only CDR3 DNA remains: 39 bases, in frame from the first base. V sheds 0 bases and J sheds 9 bases, leaving 9 bases between their ends. CDR1 is given as MGHRA and CDR2 as YSYEKL, both from the germline V gene. The meaning of the sample's time point label: baseline before first vaccination. Samples from vaccinated people were obtained from the UK trials COV001 and COV002, which included a single-blind randomized controlled phase 2/3 trial of AZD1222 (ChAdOx1 nCoV-19) in healthy adults. For TCRbeta chain sequencing, PBMC samples from trial participants were taken at day 0 and at day 28 after the second dose. This entry belongs to a study of T cell responses to AZD1222 COVID-19 vaccine (dated by TCRdb to about 2021). Turning to the overall study: AZD1222 recipients given second doses at about 4 weeks or at about 12 weeks were pooled, since spike-specific TCR depth and breadth were not found to differ between the two schedules. Trial participants were enrolled into age subgroups of 18-55, 56-69 and 70-plus years, which contained roughly 140, 27 and 60 TCR-sequenced participants, respectively. TCR sequencing covered 230 to 250 trial participants: roughly 200 given two doses of AZD1222 and some 25 given two doses of MenACWY control vaccine.

Beyond this particular receptor, the publication reports: Because no day 14 peak-response samples were available, the repertoires could be characterized only after the peak T cell response. Nearly half of unique spike-specific TCRs reportedly recognized epitopes outside regions mutated in the B.1.351 and B.1.1.7 variants. The vaccine-associated CD4 TCRs covered the entire spike protein, and the dominant responses fell in regions 160-218 and 743-854. Conclusions about previously exposed vaccinees are limited because only six or seven AZD1222 recipients were SARS-CoV-2 seropositive at baseline. A significant rise in spike-specific TCR breadth and depth was observed after two AZD1222 doses relative to day 0 and relative to MenACWY recipients. Most participants were white British and females outnumbered males, and the authors suggested that clonal diversity may have been underestimated. The 56-69-year group was small, and its depth increase did not reach significance, likely because of low power.

The CDR3 regions of human TCRbeta chains were analyzed by immunosequencing. The original pipeline was this. TCRs in the repertoires were compared against a reference library of SARS-CoV-2-specific TCRs that had been generated with the MIRA antigen-specificity platform. Breadth was defined as the fraction of unique TCRs that were SARS-CoV-2-associated. Depth was defined as the fraction of total T cells that were SARS-CoV-2-associated. Each spike-specific TCR was assigned to its reactive spike region and to a CD4 or CD8 class using the MIRA data. Log10-transformed breadth and depth values were compared by one-way ANOVA with Sidak's multiple comparisons tests. Drawn from immuneACCESS, this table holds only the in-frame rearrangements with V and J called that TCRdb kept. Clones are partly lost; checked studies trace under half to an unresolved V gene and leave the rest unexplained. V and J calls and clone size come straight from that table; D and trimming were deduced from the DNA. The sample includes approximately 79,000 clones, with more than 70% observed a single time. The ten largest account for about a tenth of the sample.

The V and J genes are TRBV4-1 and TRBJ2-1, with no reliable assignment of the D segment. This receptor was obtained from an adult in good health. The material sequenced was peripheral blood, taken on day 0 of AZD1222 vaccination. The nucleotides are TGCGCCAGCAGCCAAGATCGGCGAGGTGAGCAGTTCTTC. Its amino acids are CASSQDRRGEQFF.